Listed below are T cell receptor beta chains from one sample, sequenced in a study of early T cells in non-severe SARS-CoV-2 infection. One entry per CDR3 protein, called by TCRdb with MiXCR from the 5' RACE reads. The sample has 35,000 to 40,000 distinct CDR3 sequences; 5.8% are singletons. The specimen was whole blood. The receptors shown here come from an adult who was a healthcare worker with PCR-confirmed SARS-CoV-2 infection or an uninfected control (not recorded which). CDR3s include the opening cysteine and the closing phenylalanine or tryptophan. The order of the fields is clone size, V gene, J gene, D gene, CDR3 protein, CDR3 DNA. D genes are given only for firm matches. Size values are once, few and many counts, or a class for expanded clones, and some rows have none.

size: many; V: TRBV7-2; J: TRBJ1-5; D: .; CDR3: CASSPLRGSNQPQHF; DNA: TGTGCCAGCAGCCCCCTTCGGGGTAGCAATCAGCCCCAGCATTTT
size: many; V: TRBV5-1; J: TRBJ2-5; D: .; CDR3: CASSLTTAQETQYF; DNA: TGCGCCAGCAGCTTGACGACAGCGCAAGAGACCCAGTACTTC
size: many; V: TRBV12-3/TRBV12-4; J: TRBJ1-6; D: .; CDR3: CASSLEGYGSPLHF; DNA: TGTGCCAGCAGTTTAGAGGGGTACGGGTCACCCCTCCACTTT
size: many; V: TRBV20-1; J: TRBJ2-1; D: .; CDR3: CSAKPLLAAFFNEQFF; DNA: TGCAGTGCCAAGCCTCTACTAGCCGCGTTTTTTAATGAGCAGTTCTTC
size: few; V: TRBV7-2; J: TRBJ1-4; D: TRBD1; CDR3: CASSYSGTGNEKLFF; DNA: TGTGCCAGCAGCTACTCCGGGACAGGGAATGAAAAACTGTTTTTT
size: many; V: TRBV9; J: TRBJ2-5; D: TRBD2; CDR3: CASSVAGLAGVETQYF; DNA: TGTGCCAGCAGCGTAGCTGGGCTAGCGGGAGTAGAGACCCAGTACTTC
size: many; V: TRBV10-3; J: TRBJ2-2; D: .; CDR3: CAISESSPRSLNTGELFF; DNA: TGTGCCATCAGTGAGTCTTCGCCCAGGTCTCTTAACACCGGGGAGCTGTTTTTT
size: .; V: TRBV28; J: TRBJ2-4; D: .; CDR3: CASSHPNSRGIQYF; DNA: TGTGCCAGCAGTCACCCCAACTCCCGAGGGATTCAGTACTTC
size: many; V: TRBV28; J: TRBJ2-1; D: .; CDR3: CASSLVPSSYNEQFF; DNA: TGTGCCAGCAGTTTAGTTCCCAGCTCCTACAATGAGCAGTTCTTC
size: many; V: TRBV28; J: TRBJ2-1; D: TRBD2; CDR3: CASTPGGRETEQFF; DNA: TGTGCCAGCACCCCTGGCGGGAGGGAGACTGAGCAGTTCTTC
size: many; V: TRBV6-1; J: TRBJ1-2; D: .; CDR3: CASSVGTRYGYTF; DNA: TGTGCCAGCAGTGTGGGCACCAGATATGGCTACACCTTC
size: few; V: TRBV27; J: TRBJ2-3; D: .; CDR3: CASKGGGSTDTQYF; DNA: TGTGCCAGCAAAGGGGGAGGTAGCACAGATACGCAGTATTTT
size: few; V: TRBV5-1; J: TRBJ2-3; D: TRBD2; CDR3: CASRGSLGLAGDTQYF; DNA: TGCGCCAGCCGGGGGTCCCTCGGACTAGCGGGAGACACGCAGTATTTT
size: few; V: TRBV7-2; J: TRBJ2-1; D: TRBD2; CDR3: CASSSRGGGWNEQFF; DNA: TGTGCCAGCAGTTCCCGGGGGGGCGGTTGGAATGAGCAGTTCTTC
size: few; V: TRBV11-2; J: TRBJ2-1; D: TRBD2; CDR3: CASSSQTSGRWSEQFF; DNA: TGTGCCAGCAGCTCCCAGACTAGCGGGAGGTGGAGTGAGCAGTTCTTC
size: .; V: TRBV29-1; J: TRBJ2-3; D: TRBD1; CDR3: CSVSDRADTQYF; DNA: TGCAGCGTCTCGGACAGGGCAGATACGCAGTATTTT
size: .; V: TRBV7-9; J: TRBJ2-2; D: TRBD2; CDR3: CASSYSRPGTSVSGELFF; DNA: TGTGCCAGCAGCTACAGTAGGCCAGGGACTAGCGTGTCCGGGGAGCTGTTTTTT
size: many; V: TRBV7-9; J: TRBJ2-3; D: .; CDR3: CASSLPTDTQYF; DNA: TGTGCCAGCAGCTTACCCACAGATACGCAGTATTTT
size: many; V: TRBV3-1; J: TRBJ1-1; D: .; CDR3: CASSQARQTEAFF; DNA: TGTGCCAGCAGCCAAGCCAGGCAGACTGAAGCTTTCTTT
size: many; V: TRBV5-6; J: TRBJ2-1; D: .; CDR3: CASSLAGVRGQFF; DNA: TGTGCCAGCAGCTTGGCGGGGGTTAGGGGGCAGTTCTTC
size: .; V: TRBV2; J: TRBJ2-7; D: .; CDR3: CASGRDLSYEQYF; DNA: TGTGCCAGCGGGCGGGACCTCTCCTACGAGCAGTACTTC
size: .; V: TRBV7-9; J: TRBJ2-5; D: .; CDR3: CASSLSKGETQYF; DNA: TGTGCCAGCAGCTTATCCAAGGGAGAGACCCAGTACTTC
size: .; V: TRBV19; J: TRBJ2-7; D: TRBD2; CDR3: CASSSRGGDEQYF; DNA: TGTGCCAGTAGTTCCCGGGGGGGCGACGAGCAGTACTTC
size: .; V: TRBV20-1; J: TRBJ2-7; D: TRBD1; CDR3: CSALPAQGVITIEQYF; DNA: TGCAGTGCGCTTCCGGCCCAGGGGGTGATTACGATAGAGCAGTACTTC
size: many; V: TRBV28; J: TRBJ2-5; D: TRBD1; CDR3: CASSLPGTGGGLRATQYF; DNA: TGTGCCAGCAGTTTACCCGGGACAGGGGGAGGGTTGCGGGCGACCCAGTACTTC
size: many; V: TRBV9; J: TRBJ2-3; D: TRBD2; CDR3: CASSVGLAGGPLDTQYF; DNA: TGTGCCAGCAGCGTAGGATTAGCGGGGGGGCCGCTAGATACGCAGTATTTT
size: many; V: TRBV18; J: TRBJ1-2; D: .; CDR3: CASSPAAGAEYGSIF; DNA: TGTGCCAGCTCACCAGCAGCGGGGGCCGAATATGGGTCTATCTTC
size: many; V: TRBV6-5; J: TRBJ1-3; D: .; CDR3: CASSYSGGLGNTIYF; DNA: TGTGCCAGCAGTTACTCGGGGGGGCTTGGAAACACCATATATTTT
size: .; V: TRBV4-1; J: TRBJ2-2; D: .; CDR3: CASSQGPAGELFF; DNA: TGCGCCAGCAGCCAGGGGCCCGCCGGGGAGCTGTTTTTT
size: .; V: TRBV9; J: TRBJ2-1; D: TRBD2; CDR3: CASSAGLAAHEQFF; DNA: TGTGCCAGCAGCGCGGGACTAGCGGCCCATGAGCAGTTCTTC
size: many; V: TRBV6-2/TRBV6-3; J: TRBJ1-2; D: .; CDR3: CASRPGQSNYGYTF; DNA: TGTGCCAGCAGACCGGGGCAGTCTAACTATGGCTACACCTTC
size: many; V: TRBV5-1; J: TRBJ2-1; D: TRBD1; CDR3: CASSQGPGTGVYNEQFF; DNA: TGCGCCAGCAGTCAGGGACCTGGGACAGGGGTCTACAATGAGCAGTTCTTC
size: many; V: TRBV7-6; J: TRBJ2-5; D: TRBD2; CDR3: CASSLNIRGTSGQETQYF; DNA: TGTGCCAGCAGCTTAAACATCCGTGGGACTAGCGGACAAGAGACCCAGTACTTC
size: many; V: TRBV11-2; J: TRBJ1-2; D: TRBD1; CDR3: CASSSDRVVGYTF; DNA: TGTGCCAGCAGCTCGGACAGGGTAGTTGGCTACACCTTC
size: many; V: TRBV9; J: TRBJ2-1; D: .; CDR3: CASSVGGSFYNEQFF; DNA: TGTGCCAGCAGCGTAGGTGGAAGTTTCTACAATGAGCAGTTCTTC
size: few; V: TRBV19; J: TRBJ2-7; D: TRBD1; CDR3: CASSTPGQGGYEQYF; DNA: TGTGCCAGTAGTACCCCTGGACAGGGGGGTTACGAGCAGTACTTC
size: many; V: TRBV11-2; J: TRBJ2-7; D: .; CDR3: CASNLWGASEQYF; DNA: TGTGCCAGCAACCTTTGGGGGGCCTCCGAGCAGTACTTC
size: many; V: TRBV27; J: TRBJ2-7; D: .; CDR3: CASSSLGLQKNYEQYF; DNA: TGTGCCAGCAGTTCCCTAGGTCTCCAGAAAAACTACGAGCAGTACTTC
size: many; V: TRBV2; J: TRBJ2-7; D: .; CDR3: CASSDRPSSYEQYF; DNA: TGTGCCAGCAGTGACAGGCCGAGCTCCTACGAGCAGTACTTC
size: .; V: TRBV5-1; J: TRBJ2-7; D: TRBD1; CDR3: CASSWTGAPYEQYF; DNA: TGCGCCAGCAGCTGGACAGGGGCACCCTACGAGCAGTACTTC
size: many; V: TRBV7-9; J: TRBJ1-3; D: TRBD1; CDR3: CASSHDRGSGNTIYF; DNA: TGTGCCAGCAGCCACGACAGGGGGTCTGGAAACACCATATATTTT
size: .; V: TRBV6-6; J: TRBJ2-7; D: .; CDR3: CASSERPDYEQYF; DNA: TGTGCCAGCAGTGAAAGACCCGACTACGAGCAGTACTTC
size: many; V: TRBV7-8; J: TRBJ1-6; D: TRBD1; CDR3: CASSLTGGGNSPPHF; DNA: TGTGCCAGCAGCCTGACAGGGGGCGGTAATTCACCCCCCCACTTT
size: many; V: TRBV12-3/TRBV12-4; J: TRBJ2-6; D: .; CDR3: CASSVRSGANVLTF; DNA: TGTGCCAGCAGCGTCCGGTCTGGGGCCAACGTCCTGACTTTC
size: .; V: TRBV14; J: TRBJ2-3; D: .; CDR3: CASSQAGQSNTDTQYF; DNA: TGTGCCAGCAGCCAAGCCGGACAGAGCAACACAGATACGCAGTATTTT
size: .; V: TRBV5-1; J: TRBJ2-7; D: TRBD2; CDR3: CASSLDWTSVPTQQYF; DNA: TGCGCCAGCAGCTTGGACTGGACTAGCGTTCCCACCCAGCAGTACTTC
size: many; V: TRBV7-6; J: TRBJ2-1; D: TRBD1; CDR3: CASSFPRQGGYNEQFF; DNA: TGTGCCAGCAGCTTCCCCAGACAGGGGGGCTACAATGAGCAGTTCTTC
size: many; V: TRBV20-1; J: TRBJ2-5; D: .; CDR3: CSARALGFEETQYF; DNA: TGCAGTGCTAGAGCGTTGGGTTTTGAAGAGACCCAGTACTTC
size: few; V: TRBV5-1; J: TRBJ1-6; D: .; CDR3: CASSYNVGNSPLHF; DNA: TGCGCCAGCAGCTATAACGTGGGGAATTCACCCCTCCACTTT
size: many; V: TRBV18; J: TRBJ2-3; D: TRBD2; CDR3: CASYGTSGGPSTDTQYF; DNA: TGTGCCAGCTACGGGACTAGCGGGGGGCCCTCCACAGATACGCAGTATTTT
size: many; V: TRBV11-2; J: TRBJ2-7; D: .; CDR3: CASSSTVSYEQYF; DNA: TGTGCCAGCAGCTCGACAGTCTCCTACGAGCAGTACTTC
size: many; V: TRBV18; J: TRBJ1-1; D: .; CDR3: CASSINRDAEAFF; DNA: TGTGCCAGCTCTATTAACAGGGATGCTGAAGCTTTCTTT
size: many; V: TRBV5-1; J: TRBJ2-7; D: .; CDR3: CASSPRGNSYEQYF; DNA: TGCGCCAGCAGCCCTAGGGGAAACTCCTACGAGCAGTACTTC
size: .; V: TRBV2; J: TRBJ2-7; D: .; CDR3: CASGNGGLYEQYF; DNA: TGTGCCAGCGGTAACGGAGGCCTCTACGAGCAGTACTTC
size: many; V: TRBV7-9; J: TRBJ2-3; D: TRBD2; CDR3: CASSSTSGVTDTQYF; DNA: TGTGCCAGCAGCTCCACTAGCGGGGTAACTGATACGCAGTATTTT